Reported below is one T cell receptor beta chain. Ten or more counts support this clonotype. Its antigen is unknown. Base qualities are not provided; no much larger clone lies one nucleotide away. The data were obtained in a study of response to subunit inactivated influenza vaccine (dated by TCRdb to 2017 to 2018). For the wider study: The study used deep quantitative T cell receptor repertoire profiling to track responses to a trivalent subunit inactivated influenza vaccine.

The germline V and J ends show losses of 1 base and 7 bases respectively, and no gene match explains 0 bases of the junction. From the cysteine up to the phenylalanine, the CDR3 has a length of 13 residues. The sequence is cut down to CDR3 DNA, 39 bases in frame from base 1. Paper-wide results and their limitations: The authors suggested that each seasonal influenza vaccination may recruit only a limited number of new T cells.

Receptor amplification or capture employed RT-PCR. Sequencing instrument: Illumina HiSeq 2500. In-frame beta chains were kept once TCRdb had trimmed the public reads at Q25 with fastp and called clones with MiXCR. All rows with the same CDR3 protein become a single entry with the most common DNA and genes. The sample records about half a million distinct CDR3 sequences, approximately 7.7% of which are singletons. The ten largest clones represent roughly 13% of the sample. The receptor comes from a man between 50 and 69 years old who received an inactivated influenza vaccine. Donor details come from another sample of the same person, matched by shared clones. This receptor chain uses TRBV12-3 or TRBV12-4 and TRBJ1-1; TRBD1 lines up with 10 middle nucleotides. The specimen was PBMCs from blood, collected less than 30 months after vaccination. The DNA is TGTGCCAGCAGTTTAGGGGACAGGGGTGAAGCTTTCTTT. Translation gives CASSLGDRGEAFF.